Following are 3 T cell receptor beta chains from one sample sequenced in a study of cytomegalovirus exposure and HLA in healthy donors. PCR amplification relied on 60 Vbeta primers (plus 13 Jbeta primers). This table comes from immunoSEQ multiplex PCR, and its TCRdb copy is limited to in-frame clones, with some not included. Of 150,000 to 200,000 clones detected, about three quarters appear once; the ten largest clones hold around 5.7%. Sequencing was carried out using PBMCs. The receptors shown here come from a man aged 40-49 years in good health and CMV-seronegative.

Only a few counts were recorded for this clone. V is TRBV6-1 and J is TRBJ2-7; 13 nucleotides match TRBD2. V dropped 3 bases and J dropped 9; count of bases not matched to a gene: 8. The CDR3 totals 15 residues. Germline V gene lookup returns CDR1 MNHNS and CDR2 SASEGT. CDR3 DNA: TGTGCCAGCAGTGACGGGACTAGCGGGAAGGGAGGGCAGTACTTC. Its translation: CASSDGTSGKGGQYF.

The V and J genes are TRBV19 and TRBJ1-2; perhaps TRBD1 as D (6 bases). Germline V gives CDR1 LNHDA, CDR2 SQIVND (reference sequence). This CDR3 spans 15 amino acids. The V end lost 7 bases, the J end lost 3 bases, and 18 bases lay between the germline ends. The CDR3, as DNA: TGTGCCAGTACCCATACAGGGAAGCTAGACTATGGCTACACCTTC. It is translated as CASTHTGKLDYGYTF.

The chain recombines TRBV6-5 with TRBJ1-3; D unresolved. Germline CDR1 is MNHEY and CDR2 is SVGAGI. CDR3 length: 15 amino acids. The V and J ends lost 0 bases and 11 bases respectively, with 17 bases between them. This CDR3 reads CASSYSTDIEGAIYF. In nucleotides, the CDR3 is TGTGCCAGCAGTTACTCCACAGACATAGAGGGCGCCATATATTTT.